This T cell receptor (beta chain) was retrieved from a study of blood T cell repertoires in COVID-19. Profiled with immunoSEQ multiplex PCR; TCRdb holds only in-frame clones, not every one. This sample carries some 320,000 clones, more than 70% of them seen once, and the ten largest clones take less than 6%. Each participant's cohort was designated according to participant-reported clinical history. J was trimmed by 4 bases and V by 5 bases; bases with no gene match: 10. This CDR3 contains 15 residues. Germline V CDR1 and CDR2: SGHAT, FQNNGV. The V and J genes are TRBV11-2 and TRBJ1-1; 7 bases fit TRBD1. The sequencing input was PBMCs or T cells enriched from blood (not recorded which). The sequence was obtained from a woman aged 30 to 39 who had recovered from COVID-19. In nucleotides, the CDR3 is TGTGCCAGCAGCGAGACAGGGAAGTGGGGCACTGAAGCTTTCTTT. This translates into CASSETGKWGTEAFF.